This TCR beta chain is drawn from a study of T-cell reconstitution after alpha-beta-depleted transplantation in children. Study outcomes and limitations: Several hundred expanded graft clones reportedly were the source of alpha-beta T cells about two months after transplant. At one year after transplant, newly produced T cells mostly accounted for T-cell counts and diversity. Where some patients showed high TCRbeta diversity at day 60, it came from recipient T cells and thymic progenitors that had survived.

This CDR3 region has 13 residues. Germline CDR1 is MDHEN and CDR2 is SYDVKM. J was trimmed by 9 bases and V by 8 bases; bases with no gene match: 8. Unique molecular identifiers were built into the TCRbeta library. A single record per CDR3 protein comes from TCRdb applying MiXCR to the PCR reads. The data contain almost 500,000 distinct CDR3 sequences, about 10% of them singletons. About this clonotype: Antigen specificity is unknown.

The sequencing used PBMCs, collected before TCRalphabeta/CD19-depleted stem cell transplant. The receptor was isolated from a child aged 2 to 9 with inherited bone marrow failure, due to receive a stem cell transplant. The chain joins TRBV28 to TRBJ1-4; 8 bases are a match to TRBD1. CDR3 amino acids: CASGRGQGQKLFF. DNA for the CDR3: TGTGCCAGCGGACGTGGACAGGGCCAAAAACTGTTTTTT.